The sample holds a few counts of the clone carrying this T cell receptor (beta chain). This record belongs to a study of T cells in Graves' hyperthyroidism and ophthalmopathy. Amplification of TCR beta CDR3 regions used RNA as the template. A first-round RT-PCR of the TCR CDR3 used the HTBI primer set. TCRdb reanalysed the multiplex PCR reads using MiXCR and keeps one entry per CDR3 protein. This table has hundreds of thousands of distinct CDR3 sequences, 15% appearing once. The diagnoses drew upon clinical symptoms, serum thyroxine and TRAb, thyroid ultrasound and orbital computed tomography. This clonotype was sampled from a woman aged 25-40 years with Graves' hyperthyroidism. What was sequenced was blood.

DNA for the CDR3: TGCAGTGCTACGGGGACTAGCGGCCCCTACGAGCAGTACTTC. Its translation is CSATGTSGPYEQYF. The chain joins TRBV20-1 to TRBJ2-7; TRBD2 agrees at 11 bases. Germline V CDR1 and CDR2: DFQATT, SNEGSKA (reference sequence). This CDR3 has 14 residues. The J segment lost 2 bases and the V segment lost 4 bases, leaving 4 bases of the junction unmatched.